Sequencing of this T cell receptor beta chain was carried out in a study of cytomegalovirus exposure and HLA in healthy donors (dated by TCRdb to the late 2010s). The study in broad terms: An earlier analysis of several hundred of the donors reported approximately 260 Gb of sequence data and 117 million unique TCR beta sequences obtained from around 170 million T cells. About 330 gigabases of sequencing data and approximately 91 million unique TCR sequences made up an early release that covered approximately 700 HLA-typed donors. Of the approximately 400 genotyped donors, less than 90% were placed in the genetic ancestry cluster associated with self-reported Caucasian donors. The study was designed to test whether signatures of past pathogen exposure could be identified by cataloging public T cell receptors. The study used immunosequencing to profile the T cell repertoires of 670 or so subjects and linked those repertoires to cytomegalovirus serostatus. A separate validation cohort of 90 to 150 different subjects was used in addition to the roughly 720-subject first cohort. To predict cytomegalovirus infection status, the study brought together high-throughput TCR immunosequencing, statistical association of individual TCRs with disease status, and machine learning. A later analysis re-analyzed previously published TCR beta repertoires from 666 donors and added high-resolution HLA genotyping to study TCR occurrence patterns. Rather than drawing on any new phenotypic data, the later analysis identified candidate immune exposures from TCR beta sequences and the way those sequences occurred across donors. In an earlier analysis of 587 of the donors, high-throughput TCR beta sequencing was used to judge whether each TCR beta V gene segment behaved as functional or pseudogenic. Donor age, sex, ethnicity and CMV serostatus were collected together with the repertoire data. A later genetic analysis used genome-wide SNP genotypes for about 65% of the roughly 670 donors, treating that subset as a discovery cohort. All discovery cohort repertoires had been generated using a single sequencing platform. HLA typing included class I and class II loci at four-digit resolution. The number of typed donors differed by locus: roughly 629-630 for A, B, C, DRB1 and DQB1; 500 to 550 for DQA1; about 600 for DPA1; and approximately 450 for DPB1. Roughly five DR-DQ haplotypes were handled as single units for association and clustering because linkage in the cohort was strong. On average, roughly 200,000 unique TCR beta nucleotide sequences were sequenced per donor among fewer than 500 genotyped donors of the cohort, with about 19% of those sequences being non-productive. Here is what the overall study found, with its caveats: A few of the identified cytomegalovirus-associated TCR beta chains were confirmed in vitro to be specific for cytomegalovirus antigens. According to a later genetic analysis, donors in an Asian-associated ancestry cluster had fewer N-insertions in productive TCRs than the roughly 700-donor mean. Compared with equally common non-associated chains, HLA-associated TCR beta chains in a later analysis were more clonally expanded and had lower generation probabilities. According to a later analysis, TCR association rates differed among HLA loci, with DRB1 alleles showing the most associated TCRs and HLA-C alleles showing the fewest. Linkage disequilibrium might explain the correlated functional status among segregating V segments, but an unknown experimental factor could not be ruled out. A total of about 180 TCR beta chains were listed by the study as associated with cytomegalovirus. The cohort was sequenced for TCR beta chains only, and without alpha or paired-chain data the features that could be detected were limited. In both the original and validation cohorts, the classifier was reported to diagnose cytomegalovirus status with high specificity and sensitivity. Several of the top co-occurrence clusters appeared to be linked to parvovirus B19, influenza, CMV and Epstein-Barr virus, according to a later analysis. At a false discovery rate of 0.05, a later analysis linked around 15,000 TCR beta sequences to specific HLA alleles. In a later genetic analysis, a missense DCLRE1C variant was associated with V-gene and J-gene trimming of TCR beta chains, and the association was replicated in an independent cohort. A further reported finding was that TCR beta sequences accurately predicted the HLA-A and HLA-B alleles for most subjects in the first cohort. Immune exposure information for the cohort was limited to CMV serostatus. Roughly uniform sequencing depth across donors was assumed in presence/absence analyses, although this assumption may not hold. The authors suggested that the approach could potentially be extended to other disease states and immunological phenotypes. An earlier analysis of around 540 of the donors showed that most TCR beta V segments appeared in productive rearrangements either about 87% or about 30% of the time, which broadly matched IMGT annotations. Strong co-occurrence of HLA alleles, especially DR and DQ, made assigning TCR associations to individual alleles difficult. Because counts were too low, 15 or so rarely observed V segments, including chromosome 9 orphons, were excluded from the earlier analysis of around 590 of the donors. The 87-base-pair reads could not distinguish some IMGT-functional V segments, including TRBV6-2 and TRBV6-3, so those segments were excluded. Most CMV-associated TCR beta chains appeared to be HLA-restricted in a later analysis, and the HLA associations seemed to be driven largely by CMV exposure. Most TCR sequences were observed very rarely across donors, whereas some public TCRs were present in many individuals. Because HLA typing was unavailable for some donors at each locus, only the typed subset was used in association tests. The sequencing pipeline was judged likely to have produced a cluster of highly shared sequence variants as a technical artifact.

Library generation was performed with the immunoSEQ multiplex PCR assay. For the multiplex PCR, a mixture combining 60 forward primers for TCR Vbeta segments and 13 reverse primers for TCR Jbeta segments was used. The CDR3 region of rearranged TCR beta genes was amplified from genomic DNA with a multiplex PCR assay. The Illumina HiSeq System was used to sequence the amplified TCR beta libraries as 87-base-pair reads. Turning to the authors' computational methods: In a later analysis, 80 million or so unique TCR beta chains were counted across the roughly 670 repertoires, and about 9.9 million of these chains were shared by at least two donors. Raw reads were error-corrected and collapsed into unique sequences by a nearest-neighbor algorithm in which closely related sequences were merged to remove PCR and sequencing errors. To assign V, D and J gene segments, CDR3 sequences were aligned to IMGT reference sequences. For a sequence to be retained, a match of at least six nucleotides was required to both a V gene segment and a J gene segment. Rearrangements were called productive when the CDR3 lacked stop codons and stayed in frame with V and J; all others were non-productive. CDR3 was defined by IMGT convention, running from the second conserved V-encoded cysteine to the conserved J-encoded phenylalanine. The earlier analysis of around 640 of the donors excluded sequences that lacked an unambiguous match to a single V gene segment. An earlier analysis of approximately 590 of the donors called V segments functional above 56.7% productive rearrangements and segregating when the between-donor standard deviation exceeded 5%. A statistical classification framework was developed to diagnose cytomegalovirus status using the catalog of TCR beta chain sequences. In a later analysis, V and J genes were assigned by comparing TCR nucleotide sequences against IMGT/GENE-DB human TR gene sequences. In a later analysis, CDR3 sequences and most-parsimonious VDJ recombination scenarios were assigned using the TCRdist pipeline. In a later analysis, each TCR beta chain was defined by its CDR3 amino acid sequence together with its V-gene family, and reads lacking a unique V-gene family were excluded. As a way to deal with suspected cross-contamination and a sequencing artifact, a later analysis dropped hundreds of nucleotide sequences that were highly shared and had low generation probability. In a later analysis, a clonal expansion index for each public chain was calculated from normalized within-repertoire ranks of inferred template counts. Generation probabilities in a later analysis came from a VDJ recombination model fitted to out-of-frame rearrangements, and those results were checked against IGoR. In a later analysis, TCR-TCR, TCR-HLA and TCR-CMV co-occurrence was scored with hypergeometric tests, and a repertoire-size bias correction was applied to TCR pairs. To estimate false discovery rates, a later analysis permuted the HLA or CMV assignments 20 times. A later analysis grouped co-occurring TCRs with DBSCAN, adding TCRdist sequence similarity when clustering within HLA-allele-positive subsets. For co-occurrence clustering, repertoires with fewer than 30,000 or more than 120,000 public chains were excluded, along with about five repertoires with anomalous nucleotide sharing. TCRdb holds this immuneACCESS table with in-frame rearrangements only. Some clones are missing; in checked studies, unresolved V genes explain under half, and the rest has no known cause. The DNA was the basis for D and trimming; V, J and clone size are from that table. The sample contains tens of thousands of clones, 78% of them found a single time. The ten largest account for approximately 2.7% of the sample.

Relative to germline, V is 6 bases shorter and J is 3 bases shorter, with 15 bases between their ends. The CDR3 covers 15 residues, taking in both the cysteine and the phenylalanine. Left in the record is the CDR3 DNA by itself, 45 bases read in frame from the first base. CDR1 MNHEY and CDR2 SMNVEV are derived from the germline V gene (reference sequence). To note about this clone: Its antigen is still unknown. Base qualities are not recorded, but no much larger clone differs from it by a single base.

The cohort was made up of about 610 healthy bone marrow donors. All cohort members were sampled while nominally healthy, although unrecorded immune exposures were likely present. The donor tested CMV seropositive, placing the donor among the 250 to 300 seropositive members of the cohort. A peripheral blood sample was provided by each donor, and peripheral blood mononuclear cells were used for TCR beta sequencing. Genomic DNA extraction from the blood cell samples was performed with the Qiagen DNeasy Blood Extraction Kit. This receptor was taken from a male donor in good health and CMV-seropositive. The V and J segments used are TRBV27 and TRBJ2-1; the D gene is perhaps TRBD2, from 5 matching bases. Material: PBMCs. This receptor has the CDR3 CASRRPGLLYNEQFF. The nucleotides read TGTGCCAGCAGACGGCCAGGACTCCTCTACAATGAGCAGTTCTTC.